This T cell receptor beta chain was recorded in a study of cytotoxic CD8 clonotypes in ibrutinib-treated CLL (dated by TCRdb to the early 2020s). With respect to the entire study: In this cohort, about 15 patients were treatment-naive and about ten were relapsed/refractory, while under 18 had unmutated IGHV. Every remission and progressive disease sample was obtained while ibrutinib was still being received by the patients. Cryopreserved peripheral blood mononuclear cells were collected before treatment, at response, and at either disease progression or sustained remission. On average, each sample had 255,043 productive templates and about 89,000 productive rearrangements. Responses were partial in roughly 24 patients and complete in 2; after median around 68 months follow-up, approximately 15 stayed in remission and some twelve progressed. Response samples were obtained after a median of approximately twelve months of treatment, with a range of about 6 to 36 months. Of the roughly 81 people in the trial, 26 had longitudinal samples available.

The time point tag for this specimen amounts to: progressive disease on ibrutinib. For TCR beta library preparation, about 2 micrograms of genomic DNA was extracted from cryopreserved PBMCs. High-throughput TCR beta sequencing was performed on longitudinal blood samples from CLL patients receiving ibrutinib monotherapy. The patients took part in an open-label, single-center phase 2 trial of ibrutinib monotherapy. A MiSeq instrument was used for deep resolution sequencing, which targeted depths ranging from 1 in 1 million up to 1 in 200,000 T cells, with coverage averaging 10x for each clonotype. The immunoSEQ hsTCRB Kit was used to generate the TCR beta libraries. From the authors' description of their analysis: Data were analyzed with ImmunoSEQ Data Assistant and ImmunoSEQ Analyzer, with V, D and J genes assigned per IMGT definitions. Clonality was computed as one minus normalized Shannon entropy of productive rearrangement frequencies, ranging from 0 to 1. Public clonotype analysis was restricted to overrepresented clonotypes comprising at least 0.05% of each patient's repertoire. Repertoires from some 14 age-matched healthy donors in immuneACCESS were used as clonality controls. TCRdb's version of the immuneACCESS table is confined to in-frame rearrangements and falls short of the full clone set. An unresolved V gene accounts for under half of the shortfall where checked; the remainder is of unknown origin. V and J calls and clone size are given by that table; D and trimming were obtained from the DNA. Within this sample are 150,000 or so clones, with 88% of them counted one time only. The ten largest clones add up to approximately 3% of the sample.

A remark on this clone: Its recognized antigen is unknown. Base qualities are not provided; no much larger clone lies one nucleotide away.

Overall study results and their limits: Baseline clonality exceeded that of age-matched healthy donors and correlated strongly with circulating CD8+ T-cell counts. Public clonotypes were found to be uncommon and were observed to contract or remain stable during treatment; the increase in clonality was shown to reflect expansion of private clonotypes at ibrutinib response. Sustained-remission and progressing patients did not have matched sampling times, and lymph node repertoires were not examined. Clonality increased at ibrutinib response, stayed stable in sustained remission, and fell back toward baseline at progression.

There are 13 amino acids in the CDR3, from cysteine to phenylalanine inclusive. Only CDR3 DNA is held: 39 bases, read in frame from base 1. Relative to germline, V is missing 5 bases and J is missing 4 bases, with 3 bases of the junction outside any gene match. CDR1 and CDR2 (LNHDA, SQIVND) derive from the germline V gene (reference sequence). The chain is made from TRBV19 and TRBJ2-7, with 9 middle bases fitting TRBD1. The specimen was PBMCs, collected at disease progression, from a patient treated with ibrutinib. The TCR was taken from a human donor with chronic lymphocytic leukemia. The sequenced DNA is TGTGCCAGTAGTTCACAGGGGGCATACGAGCAGTACTTC. This codes for CASSSQGAYEQYF.